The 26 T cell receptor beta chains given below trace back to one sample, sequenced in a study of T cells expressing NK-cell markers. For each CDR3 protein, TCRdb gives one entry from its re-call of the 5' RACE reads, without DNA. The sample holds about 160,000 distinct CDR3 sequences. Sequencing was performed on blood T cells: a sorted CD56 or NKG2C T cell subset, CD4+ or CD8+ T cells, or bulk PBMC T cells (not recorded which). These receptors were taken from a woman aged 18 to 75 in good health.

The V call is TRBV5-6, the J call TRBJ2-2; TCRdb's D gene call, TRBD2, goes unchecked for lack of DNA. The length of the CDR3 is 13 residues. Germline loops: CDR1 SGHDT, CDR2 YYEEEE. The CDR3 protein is CASSFPAAGELFF.

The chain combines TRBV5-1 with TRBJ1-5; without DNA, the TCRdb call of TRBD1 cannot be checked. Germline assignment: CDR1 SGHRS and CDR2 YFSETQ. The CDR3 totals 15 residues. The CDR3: CASSADSGGNQPQHF.

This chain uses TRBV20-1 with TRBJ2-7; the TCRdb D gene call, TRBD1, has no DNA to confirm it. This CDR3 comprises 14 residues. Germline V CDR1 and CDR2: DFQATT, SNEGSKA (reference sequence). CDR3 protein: CSASSRDRVYEQYF.

CDR3 loop: CSVNAGRREKLFF. The V call is TRBV20-1, the J call TRBJ1-4; TCRdb designates TRBD1, a call that cannot be tested without DNA. Germline-derived CDR1 and CDR2 are DFQATT and SNEGSKA (reference sequence). The CDR3 loop spans 13 amino acids.

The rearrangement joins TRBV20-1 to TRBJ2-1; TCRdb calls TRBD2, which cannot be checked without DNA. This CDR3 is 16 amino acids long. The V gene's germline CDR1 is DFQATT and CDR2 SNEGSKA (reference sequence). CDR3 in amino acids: CSARARLWAGGNEQFF.

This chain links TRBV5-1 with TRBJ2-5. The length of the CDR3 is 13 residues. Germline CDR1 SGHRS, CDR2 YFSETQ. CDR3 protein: CASSQIAQETQYF.

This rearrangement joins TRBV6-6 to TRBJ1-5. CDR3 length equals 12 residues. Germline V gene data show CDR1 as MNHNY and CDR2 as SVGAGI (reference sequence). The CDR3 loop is CASTGEDQPQHF.

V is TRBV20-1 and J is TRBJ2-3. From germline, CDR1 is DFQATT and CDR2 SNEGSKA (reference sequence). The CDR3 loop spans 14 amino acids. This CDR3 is CSAAISARTDTQYF.

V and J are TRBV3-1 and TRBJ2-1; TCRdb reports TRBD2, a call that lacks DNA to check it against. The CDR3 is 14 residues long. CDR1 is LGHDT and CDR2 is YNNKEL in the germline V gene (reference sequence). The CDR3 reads CASSRISGSYEQFF.

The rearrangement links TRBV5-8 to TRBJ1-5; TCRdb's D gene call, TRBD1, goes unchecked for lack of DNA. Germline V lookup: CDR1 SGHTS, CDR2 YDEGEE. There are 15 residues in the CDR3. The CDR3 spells CASSSGTVENQPQHF.

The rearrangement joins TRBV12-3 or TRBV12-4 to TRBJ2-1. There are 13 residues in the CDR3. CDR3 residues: CASSSQILNEQFF.

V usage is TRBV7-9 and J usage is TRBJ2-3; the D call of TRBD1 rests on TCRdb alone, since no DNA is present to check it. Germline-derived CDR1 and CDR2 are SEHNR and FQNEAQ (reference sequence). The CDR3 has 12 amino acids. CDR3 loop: CASSPLADTQYF. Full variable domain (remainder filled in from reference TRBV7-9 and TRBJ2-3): DTGVSQNPRHKITKRGQNVTFRCDPISEHNRLYWYRQTLGQGPEFLTYFQNEAQLEKSRLLSDRFSAERPKGSFSTLEIQRTEQGDSAMYLCASSPLADTQYFGPGTRLTVL.

The CDR3 sequence is CASSVGDRETQYF. The chain employs TRBV5-6 and TRBJ2-5; the TRBD1 assignment by TCRdb is unverifiable without DNA. The CDR3 loop spans 13 amino acids. Germline assignment: CDR1 SGHDT and CDR2 YYEEEE.

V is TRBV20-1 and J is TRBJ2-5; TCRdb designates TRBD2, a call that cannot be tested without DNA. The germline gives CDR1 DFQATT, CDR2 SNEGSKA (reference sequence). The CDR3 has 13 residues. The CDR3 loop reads CSGKRAFLETQYF.

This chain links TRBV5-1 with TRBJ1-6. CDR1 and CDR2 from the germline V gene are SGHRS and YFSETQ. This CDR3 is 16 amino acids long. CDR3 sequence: CASSLAAGDQNSPLHF.

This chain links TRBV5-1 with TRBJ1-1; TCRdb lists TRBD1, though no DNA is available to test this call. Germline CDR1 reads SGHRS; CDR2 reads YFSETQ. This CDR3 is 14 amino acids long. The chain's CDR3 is CASGRTGDNTEAFF.

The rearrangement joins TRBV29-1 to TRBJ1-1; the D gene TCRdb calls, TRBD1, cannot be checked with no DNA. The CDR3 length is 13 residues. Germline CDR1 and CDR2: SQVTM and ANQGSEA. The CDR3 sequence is CSVQTLGGTEAFF. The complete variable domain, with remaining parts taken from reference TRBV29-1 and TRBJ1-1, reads SAVISQKPSRDICQRGTSLTIQCQVDSQVTMMFWYRQQPGQSLTLIATANQGSEATYESGFVIDKFPISRPNLTFSTLTVSNMSPEDSSIYLCSVQTLGGTEAFFGQGTRLTVV.

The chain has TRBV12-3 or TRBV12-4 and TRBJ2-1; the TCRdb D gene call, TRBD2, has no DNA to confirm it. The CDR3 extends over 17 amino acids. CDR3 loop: CASSLGGLVFSYNEQFF.

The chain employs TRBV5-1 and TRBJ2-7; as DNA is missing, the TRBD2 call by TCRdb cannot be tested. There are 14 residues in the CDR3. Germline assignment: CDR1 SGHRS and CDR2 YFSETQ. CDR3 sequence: CASSPSQLGYEQYF.

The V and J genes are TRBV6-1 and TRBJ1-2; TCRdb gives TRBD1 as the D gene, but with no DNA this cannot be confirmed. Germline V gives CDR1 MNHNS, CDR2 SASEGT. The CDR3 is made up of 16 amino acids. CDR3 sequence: CASSEDNRITNYGYTF.

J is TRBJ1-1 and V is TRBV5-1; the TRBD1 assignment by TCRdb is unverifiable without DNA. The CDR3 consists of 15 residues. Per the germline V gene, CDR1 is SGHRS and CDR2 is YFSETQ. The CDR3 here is CASRRTTTRNTEAFF. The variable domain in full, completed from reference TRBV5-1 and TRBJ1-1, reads KAGVTQTPRYLIKTRGQQVTLSCSPISGHRSVSWYQQTPGQGLQFLFEYFSETQRNKGNFPGRFSGRQFSNSRSEMNVSTLELGDSALYLCASRRTTTRNTEAFFGQGTRLTVV.

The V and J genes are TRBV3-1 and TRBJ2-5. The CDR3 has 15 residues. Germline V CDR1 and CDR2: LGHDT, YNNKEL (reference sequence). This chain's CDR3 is CASSQDPAAWRTQYF.

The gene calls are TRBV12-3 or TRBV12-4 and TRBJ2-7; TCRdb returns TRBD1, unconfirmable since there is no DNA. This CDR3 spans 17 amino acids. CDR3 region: CASSPFWGGPSSYEQYF.

CDR3: CSAHSGGAGEQFF. The rearrangement uses TRBV20-1 and TRBJ2-1; as DNA is missing, the TRBD2 call by TCRdb cannot be tested. The CDR3 length is 13 residues. The germline V gene has CDR1 DFQATT and CDR2 SNEGSKA (reference sequence).

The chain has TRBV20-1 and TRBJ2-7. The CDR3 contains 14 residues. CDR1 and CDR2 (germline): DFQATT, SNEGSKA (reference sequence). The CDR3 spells CSARVPSSRYEQYF.

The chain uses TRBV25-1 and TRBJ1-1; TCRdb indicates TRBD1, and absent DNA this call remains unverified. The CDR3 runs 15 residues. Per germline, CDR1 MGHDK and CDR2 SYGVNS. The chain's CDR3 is CASSDTAKGDTEAFF.